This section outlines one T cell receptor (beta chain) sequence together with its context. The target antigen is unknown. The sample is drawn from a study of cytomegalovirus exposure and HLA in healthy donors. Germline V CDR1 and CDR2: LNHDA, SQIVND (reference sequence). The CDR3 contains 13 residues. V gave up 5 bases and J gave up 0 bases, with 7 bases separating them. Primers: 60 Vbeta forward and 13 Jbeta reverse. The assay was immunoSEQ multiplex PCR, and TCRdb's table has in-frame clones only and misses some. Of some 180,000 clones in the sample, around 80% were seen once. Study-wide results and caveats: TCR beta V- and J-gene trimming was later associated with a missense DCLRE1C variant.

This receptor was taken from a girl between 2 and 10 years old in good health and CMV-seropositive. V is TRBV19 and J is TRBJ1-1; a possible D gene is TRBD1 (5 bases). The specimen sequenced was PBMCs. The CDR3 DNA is TGTGCCAGTAGTGCGACAGTGAACACTGAAGCTTTCTTT. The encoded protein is CASSATVNTEAFF.